The clone carrying this TCR beta chain was found a few times. Antigen: not known. This record belongs to a study of cytomegalovirus exposure and HLA in healthy donors. In the study overall: Earlier, some 180 million T cells were analyzed, and over 95 million unique TCR beta sequences were found among them.

A multiplex PCR was run with 60 Vbeta primers and 13 Jbeta primers. Assay used: immunoSEQ multiplex PCR; TCRdb lists only in-frame clones, some missing. Of 200,000 to 250,000 clones listed, 75% to 85% are singletons. Whole-study results and caveats: Later on, an analysis tied approximately 17,000 TCR beta sequences to HLA alleles at 0.05 false discovery rate. Sequencing depth across donors, presence/absence analyses assumed, was roughly uniform.

This receptor was identified in a woman in her fifties or sixties in good health and CMV-seropositive. The specimen sequenced was PBMCs.

CDR3 coding DNA: TGCGCCAGCAGTTACGAACTCACAGGGGACAGGCTGCAAGATACGCAGTATTTT. Protein product: CASSYELTGDRLQDTQYF. The chain combines TRBV10-1 with TRBJ2-3, with 8 bases matching TRBD1. Unmatched junction bases numbered 18, after V lost 5 bases and J lost 5 bases. Germline CDR1 WNHNN, CDR2 SYGVQD (reference sequence). The CDR3 sequence is 18 residues long.